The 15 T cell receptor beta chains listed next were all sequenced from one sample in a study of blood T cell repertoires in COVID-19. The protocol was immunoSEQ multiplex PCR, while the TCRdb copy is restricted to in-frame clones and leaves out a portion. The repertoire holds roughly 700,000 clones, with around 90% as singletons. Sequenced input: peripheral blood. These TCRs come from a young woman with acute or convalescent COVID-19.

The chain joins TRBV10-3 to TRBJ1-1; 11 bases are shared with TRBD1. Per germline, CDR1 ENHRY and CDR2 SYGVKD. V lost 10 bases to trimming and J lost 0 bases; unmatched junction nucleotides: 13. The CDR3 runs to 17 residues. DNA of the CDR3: TGTGCCACCGGGACAGGGGGTAAAGGCTACATGAACACTGAAGCTTTCTTT. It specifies CATGTGGKGYMNTEAFF.

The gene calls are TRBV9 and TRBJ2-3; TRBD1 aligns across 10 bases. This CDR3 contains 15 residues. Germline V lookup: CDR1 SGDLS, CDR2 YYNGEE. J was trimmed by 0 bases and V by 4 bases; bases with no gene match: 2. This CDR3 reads CASSLGQGSTDTQYF. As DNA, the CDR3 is TGTGCCAGCAGCCTGGGACAGGGGAGCACAGATACGCAGTATTTT.

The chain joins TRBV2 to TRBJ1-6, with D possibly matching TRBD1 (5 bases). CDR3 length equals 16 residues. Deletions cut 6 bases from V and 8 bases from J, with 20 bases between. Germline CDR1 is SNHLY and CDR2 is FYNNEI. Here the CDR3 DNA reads TGTGCCAGCAGGCCTACCGTGGACCGGGGGGATTCACCCCTCCACTTT. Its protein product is CASRPTVDRGDSPLHF.

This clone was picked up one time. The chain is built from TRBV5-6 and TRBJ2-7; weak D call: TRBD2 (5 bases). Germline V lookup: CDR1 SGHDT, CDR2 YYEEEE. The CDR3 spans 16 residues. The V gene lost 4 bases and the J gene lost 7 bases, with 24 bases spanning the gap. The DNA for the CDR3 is TGTGCCAGCAGCATCGGCGGGCAGACGAGTTTCGGGGAGCAGTACTTC. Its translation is CASSIGGQTSFGEQYF.

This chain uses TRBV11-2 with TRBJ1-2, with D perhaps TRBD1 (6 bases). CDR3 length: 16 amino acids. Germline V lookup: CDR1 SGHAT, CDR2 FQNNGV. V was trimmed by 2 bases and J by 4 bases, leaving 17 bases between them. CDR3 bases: TGTGCCAGCAGCTTAATCCTCAGGGGAAGGAGCTATGGCTACACCTTC. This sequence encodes CASSLILRGRSYGYTF. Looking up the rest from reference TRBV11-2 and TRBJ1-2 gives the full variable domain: EAGVAQSPRYKIIEKRQSVAFWCNPISGHATLYWYQQILGQGPKLLIQFQNNGVVDDSQLPKDRFSAERLKGVDSTLKIQPAKLEDSAVYLCASSLILRGRSYGYTFGSGTRLTVV.

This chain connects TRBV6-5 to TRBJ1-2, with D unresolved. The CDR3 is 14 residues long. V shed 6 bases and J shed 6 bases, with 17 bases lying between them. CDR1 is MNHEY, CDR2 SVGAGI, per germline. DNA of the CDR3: TGTGCCAGCAGCACAGAAGGGCTGAGGGATGGCTACACCTTC. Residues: CASSTEGLRDGYTF.

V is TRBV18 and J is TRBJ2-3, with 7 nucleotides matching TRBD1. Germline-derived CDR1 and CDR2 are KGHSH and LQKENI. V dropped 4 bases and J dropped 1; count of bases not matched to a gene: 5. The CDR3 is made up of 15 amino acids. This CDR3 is CASSHRDSRTDTQYF. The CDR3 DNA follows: TGTGCCAGCTCACACCGGGACAGCCGCACAGATACGCAGTATTTT.

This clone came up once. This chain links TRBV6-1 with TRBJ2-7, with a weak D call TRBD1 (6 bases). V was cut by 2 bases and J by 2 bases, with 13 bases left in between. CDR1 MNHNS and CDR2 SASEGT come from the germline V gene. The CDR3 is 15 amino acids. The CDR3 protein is CASSEQGQVPYEQYF. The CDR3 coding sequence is TGTGCCAGCAGTGAACAGGGACAAGTTCCCTACGAGCAGTACTTC.

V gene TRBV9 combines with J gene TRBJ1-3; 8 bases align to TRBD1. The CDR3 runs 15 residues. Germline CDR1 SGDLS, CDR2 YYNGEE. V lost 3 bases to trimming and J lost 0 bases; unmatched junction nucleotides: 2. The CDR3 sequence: CASSDGQGSGNTIYF. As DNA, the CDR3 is TGTGCCAGCAGCGACGGACAGGGCTCTGGAAACACCATATATTTT. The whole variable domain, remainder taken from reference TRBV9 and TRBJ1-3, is DSGVTQTPKHLITATGQRVTLRCSPRSGDLSVYWYQQSLDQGLQFLIQYYNGEERAKGNILERFSAQQFPDLHSELNLSSLELGDSALYFCASSDGQGSGNTIYFGEGSWLTVV.

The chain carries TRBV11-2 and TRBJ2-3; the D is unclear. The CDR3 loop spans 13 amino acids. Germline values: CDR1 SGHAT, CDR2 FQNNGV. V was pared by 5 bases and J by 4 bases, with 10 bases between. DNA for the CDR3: TGTGCCAGCAGCGGCGGAGCTCCAGATACGCAGTATTTT. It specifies CASSGGAPDTQYF.

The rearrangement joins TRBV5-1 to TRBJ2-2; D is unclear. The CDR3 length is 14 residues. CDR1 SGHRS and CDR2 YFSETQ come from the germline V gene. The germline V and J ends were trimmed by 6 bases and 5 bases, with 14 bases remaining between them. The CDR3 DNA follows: TGCGCCAGCATCTCCGCACCCGGGACCGGGGAGCTGTTTTTT. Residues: CASISAPGTGELFF.

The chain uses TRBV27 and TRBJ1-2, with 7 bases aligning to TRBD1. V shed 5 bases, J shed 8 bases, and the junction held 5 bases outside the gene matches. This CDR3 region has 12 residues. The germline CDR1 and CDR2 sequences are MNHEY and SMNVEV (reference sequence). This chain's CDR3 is CASSVTGKGYTF. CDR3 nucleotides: TGTGCCAGCAGTGTGACAGGGAAGGGCTACACCTTC.

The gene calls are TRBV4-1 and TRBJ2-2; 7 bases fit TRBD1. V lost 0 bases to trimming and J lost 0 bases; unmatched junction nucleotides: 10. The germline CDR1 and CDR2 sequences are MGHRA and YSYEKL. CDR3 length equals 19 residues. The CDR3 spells CASSQDRYDRASNTGELFF. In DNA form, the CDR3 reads TGCGCCAGCAGCCAAGATAGGTATGACAGGGCATCGAACACCGGGGAGCTGTTTTTT.

The CDR3 bases are TGTGCCAGCAGCGTAGTGGCGGGGGGGTACACAGATACGCAGTATTTT. The encoded protein is CASSVVAGGYTDTQYF. The rearrangement joins TRBV9 to TRBJ2-3; 9 bases map to TRBD2. V lost 0 bases and J lost 2; bases outside the gene matches: 4. The CDR3 is made up of 16 amino acids. From germline, CDR1 is SGDLS and CDR2 YYNGEE.

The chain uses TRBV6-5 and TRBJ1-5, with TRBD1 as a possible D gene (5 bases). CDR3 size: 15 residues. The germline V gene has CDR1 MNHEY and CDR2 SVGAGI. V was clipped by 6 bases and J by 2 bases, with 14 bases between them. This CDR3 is CASSLEGSGNQPQHF. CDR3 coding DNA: TGTGCCAGCAGCCTGGAGGGGAGTGGCAATCAGCCCCAGCATTTT.